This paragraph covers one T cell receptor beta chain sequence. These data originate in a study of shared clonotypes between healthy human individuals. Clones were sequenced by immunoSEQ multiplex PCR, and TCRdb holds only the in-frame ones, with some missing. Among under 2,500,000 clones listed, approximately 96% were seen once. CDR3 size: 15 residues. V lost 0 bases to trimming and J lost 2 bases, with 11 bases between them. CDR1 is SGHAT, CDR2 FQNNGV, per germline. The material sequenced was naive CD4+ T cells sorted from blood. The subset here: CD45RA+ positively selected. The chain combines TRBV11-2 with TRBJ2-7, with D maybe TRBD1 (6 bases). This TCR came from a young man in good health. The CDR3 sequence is CASSLESQGPYEQYF. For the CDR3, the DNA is TGTGCCAGCAGCTTAGAGAGTCAGGGGCCCTACGAGCAGTACTTC.